What follows is one T cell receptor beta chain and its context. Its antigen is not known. This entry comes from a study of T-cell reconstitution after alpha-beta-depleted transplantation in children. Findings and limits, study-wide: Reported findings indicate that, about two months after transplant, alpha-beta T cells came from several hundred expanded clones, which were derived from non-depleted graft cells. Fresh T-cell production supplied most of the T-cell counts and diversity seen one year after transplant.

The TCRbeta library was prepared with unique molecular identifiers. Each CDR3 protein is one row after TCRdb ran MiXCR on the PCR reads. The data show about 460,000 distinct CDR3 sequences, with 10% to 12% seen just once and 14% held by the top ten. This CDR3 comprises 12 residues. J was trimmed by 7 bases and V by 11 bases; bases with no gene match: 7. Germline loops: CDR1 SEHNR, CDR2 FQNEAQ (reference sequence). Here the sequenced sample was PBMCs, mostly from graft donor cells, taken 180 days after TCRalphabeta/CD19-depleted stem cell transplant. This rearrangement joins TRBV7-9 to TRBJ2-2; TRBD2 matches at 7 bases. The clonotype originates from a female patient aged 2-9 years who had a stem cell transplant for aplastic anemia, so the T cells may come from the graft donor. Here the CDR3 reads CACREAYGELFF. CDR3 sequence (DNA): TGTGCCTGCCGGGAGGCGTACGGGGAGCTGTTTTTT. Together with reference TRBV7-9 and TRBJ2-2, the CDR3 gives the full variable domain: DTGVSQNPRHKITKRGQNVTFRCDPISEHNRLYWYRQTLGQGPEFLTYFQNEAQLEKSRLLSDRFSAERPKGSFSTLEIQRTEQGDSAMYLCACREAYGELFFGEGSRLTVL.